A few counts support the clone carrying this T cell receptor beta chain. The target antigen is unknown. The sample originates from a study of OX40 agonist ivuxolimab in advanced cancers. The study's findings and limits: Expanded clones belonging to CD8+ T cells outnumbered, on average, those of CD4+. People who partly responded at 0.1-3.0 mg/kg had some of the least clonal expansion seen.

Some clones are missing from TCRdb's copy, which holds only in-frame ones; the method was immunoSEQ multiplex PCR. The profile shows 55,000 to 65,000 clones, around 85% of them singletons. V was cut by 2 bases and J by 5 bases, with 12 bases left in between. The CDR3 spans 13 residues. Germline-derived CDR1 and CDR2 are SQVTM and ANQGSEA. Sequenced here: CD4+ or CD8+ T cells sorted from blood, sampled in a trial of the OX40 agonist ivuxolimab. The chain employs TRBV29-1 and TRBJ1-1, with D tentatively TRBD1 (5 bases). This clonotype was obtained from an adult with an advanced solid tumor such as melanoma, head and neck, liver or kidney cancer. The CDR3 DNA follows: TGCAGCGTTGAACTCCGGGAGGGGACTGAAGCTTTCTTT. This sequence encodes CSVELREGTEAFF.